Shown below are 31 T cell receptor beta chains from a single sample sequenced in a study of T cell responses to AZD1222 COVID-19 vaccine (dated by TCRdb to the early 2020s). Library construction relied on the immunoSEQ multiplex PCR assay. This immuneACCESS table, as held by TCRdb, lists in-frame sequences with V and J called but not all clones. Of the missing ones, under half trace to an unresolved V gene in checked studies; the others have no known cause. The sample data list 100,000 to 120,000 clones, and 82% of these were observed just once. The top ten hold 5% of the sample. The time point tag for this specimen amounts to: baseline before first vaccination. The material sequenced was peripheral blood, taken on day 0 of AZD1222 vaccination. These receptors all come from an adult in good health.

In this sample, this clone turned up once. CDR3 in amino acids: CSVESGNSGGWGYTF. CDR3 coding DNA: TGCAGCGTTGAAAGCGGGAATTCAGGGGGCTGGGGCTACACCTTC. The chain has TRBV29-1 and TRBJ1-2; 8 bases line up with TRBD1. Germline V gives CDR1 SQVTM, CDR2 ANQGSEA. With V trimmed by 2 bases and J by 8 bases, 13 bases remained unmatched. This CDR3 comprises 15 residues. The entire variable domain, with the rest obtained from reference TRBV29-1 and TRBJ1-2, is as follows: SAVISQKPSRDICQRGTSLTIQCQVDSQVTMMFWYRQQPGQSLTLIATANQGSEATYESGFVIDKFPISRPNLTFSTLTVSNMSPEDSSIYLCSVESGNSGGWGYTFGSGTRLTVV.

The genes are TRBV2 and TRBJ2-2; a weak D match, TRBD1 (5 bases). The germline gives CDR1 SNHLY, CDR2 FYNNEI. Deletions cut 4 bases from V and 7 bases from J, with 10 bases between. This CDR3 region has 13 residues. The CDR3 nucleotides read TGTGCCAGCAGTGCGGCAGGGAACGGGGAGCTGTTTTTT. This codes for CASSAAGNGELFF.

V usage is TRBV5-6 and J usage is TRBJ1-4, with a tentative D call TRBD1 (5 bases). Trimming removed 2 bases from V and 0 bases from J, with 8 bases in between. The CDR3 is made up of 15 amino acids. Germline CDR1 is SGHDT and CDR2 is YYEEEE. This chain's CDR3 is CASSFQGATNEKLFF. In DNA, the CDR3 is TGTGCCAGCAGCTTCCAGGGAGCAACTAATGAAAAACTGTTTTTT.

The genes are TRBV4-3 and TRBJ1-2; 8 bases are a match to TRBD1. The CDR3 has 13 residues. The germline CDR1 and CDR2 sequences are LGHNA and YSLEER. The ends lost 4 bases at V and 8 bases at J; junction bases unmatched: 6. As DNA, the CDR3 is TGCGCCAGCAGCCGCGACAGGGGTGGAGGCTACACCTTC. Protein: CASSRDRGGGYTF.

The chain combines TRBV13 with TRBJ1-3; 9 bases fit TRBD1. This CDR3 has 14 residues. CDR1 PRHDT and CDR2 FYEKMQ come from the germline V gene (reference sequence). With 6 bases clipped from V and 7 bases from J, the junction kept 7 bases outside the gene matches. CDR3 residues: CASRVTGGWNTIYF. CDR3 in DNA: TGTGCCAGCAGGGTAACAGGGGGCTGGAACACCATATATTTT.

This clone has just a few counts. This chain links TRBV5-4 with TRBJ1-4, with TRBD1 identical over 7 bases. The germline V gene encodes CDR1 SGHNT and CDR2 YYREEE (reference sequence). The CDR3 is made up of 16 amino acids. Trimming took 2 bases from V and 8 from J; bases not matched to a gene: 12. The CDR3: CASSFGTRGEGEKLFF. Here the CDR3 DNA reads TGTGCCAGCAGCTTTGGAACCAGGGGGGAAGGAGAAAAACTGTTTTTT.

The CDR3 nucleotides are TGCGCCAGCAGCCAAGATTCAGATTCACCCCTCCACTTT. Protein sequence: CASSQDSDSPLHF. This chain connects TRBV4-1 to TRBJ1-6; the D is unclear. Germline V lookup: CDR1 MGHRA, CDR2 YSYEKL. V lost 0 bases to trimming and J lost 8 bases, with 5 bases between them. This CDR3 region has 13 residues.

CDR3 sequence (DNA): TGTGCCAGCAGCCAAGATCTTTCTGGTTCACCCCTCCACTTT. It encodes CASSQDLSGSPLHF. The gene calls are TRBV3-1 (or the pseudogene TRBV3-2) and TRBJ1-6; D is ambiguous. V was pared by 0 bases and J by 9 bases, with 9 bases between. This CDR3 spans 14 amino acids. Germline loops: CDR1 LGHDT, CDR2 YNNKEL (reference sequence).

The table lists this clone with a few counts. The chain carries TRBV10-3 and TRBJ1-2; D gene ambiguous. V gave up 2 bases and J gave up 5 bases, with 6 bases separating them. Per the germline V gene, CDR1 is ENHRY and CDR2 is SYGVKD. This CDR3 has 12 residues. The CDR3 DNA reads TGTGCCATCAGTGAGGCCGTTTATGGCTACACCTTC. As protein: CAISEAVYGYTF.

The chain carries TRBV4-1 and TRBJ2-5; possibly TRBD2 for D (7 bases). This CDR3 contains 16 residues. Trimming stripped 1 base from V and 5 bases from J, with 17 bases between. Germline V gene sequence: CDR1 MGHRA, CDR2 YSYEKL. In DNA form, the CDR3 reads TGCGCCAGCAGCCAAGTAGGGGGGGCCGAGGGGGAGACCCAGTACTTC. Its translation: CASSQVGGAEGETQYF.

V and J are TRBV6-5 and TRBJ2-7; no definite D call. The CDR3 sequence is 14 residues long. Germline V gene data show CDR1 as MNHEY and CDR2 as SVGAGI. V shed 0 bases and J shed 7 bases, with 13 bases lying between them. The CDR3 loop reads CASSYSGRSKEQYF. DNA for the CDR3: TGTGCCAGCAGTTACTCAGGGCGTTCGAAAGAGCAGTACTTC.

The chain is built from TRBV6-2 or TRBV6-3 and TRBJ1-1, with no clear D. V dropped 4 bases and J dropped 7 bases, with 7 bases sitting between them. This CDR3 is built from 11 residues. Germline CDR1 and CDR2: MNHEY and SVGEGT. The CDR3 sequence: CASSLAGEAFF. CDR3 DNA: TGTGCCAGCAGTTTGGCGGGTGAAGCTTTCTTT.

This clone was recorded once. The chain joins TRBV6-5 to TRBJ1-5; TRBD1 matches 10 bases. The CDR3 has 15 amino acids. Germline CDR1 MNHEY, CDR2 SVGAGI. V dropped 6 bases and J dropped 5; count of bases not matched to a gene: 7. CDR3 sequence reads: CASSWTGGMDQPQHF. The CDR3 DNA is TGTGCCAGCAGCTGGACAGGGGGGATGGATCAGCCCCAGCATTTT.

This clone was picked up a small number of times. The rearrangement uses TRBV5-1 and TRBJ2-1, with unresolved D. The V and J ends lost 0 bases and 3 bases respectively, with 10 bases between them. The CDR3 is 15 amino acids. Germline loops: CDR1 SGHRS, CDR2 YFSETQ. The CDR3 nucleotides are TGCGCCAGCAGCTTGGAAGGGAAGGGCTACAATGAGCAGTTCTTC. Protein product: CASSLEGKGYNEQFF.

The V and J genes are TRBV6-6 and TRBJ2-7; D is uncertain. The V end lost 4 bases, the J end lost 1 base, and 11 bases lay between the germline ends. The germline V gene encodes CDR1 MNHNY and CDR2 SVGAGI (reference sequence). The CDR3 totals 14 residues. CDR3: CASSSAAKSYEQYF. In DNA form, the CDR3 reads TGTGCCAGCAGTTCAGCTGCTAAATCCTACGAGCAGTACTTC.

The chain has TRBV11-2 and TRBJ2-2, with D possibly matching TRBD1 (6 bases). The CDR3 loop spans 15 amino acids. Trimming took off 3 bases at V and 0 bases at J, with 8 bases between the two ends. Germline assignment: CDR1 SGHAT and CDR2 FQNNGV. The CDR3 nucleotides are TGTGCCAGCAGCTTTCGACAGGCGAACACCGGGGAGCTGTTTTTT. Protein: CASSFRQANTGELFF.

The V call is TRBV5-1, the J call TRBJ1-6, with TRBD1 as a possible D gene (5 bases). V lost 2 bases and J 7 bases, leaving 16 bases between the germline ends. This CDR3 is built from 16 residues. From germline, CDR1 is SGHRS and CDR2 YFSETQ. The chain's CDR3 is CASSLQSSRGNSPLHF. In nucleotides, the CDR3 is TGCGCCAGCAGCTTACAATCCTCCCGGGGGAATTCACCCCTCCACTTT. Full variable domain (outside the CDR3, taken from reference TRBV5-1 and TRBJ1-6): KAGVTQTPRYLIKTRGQQVTLSCSPISGHRSVSWYQQTPGQGLQFLFEYFSETQRNKGNFPGRFSGRQFSNSRSEMNVSTLELGDSALYLCASSLQSSRGNSPLHFGNGTRLTVT.

This chain joins TRBV30 and TRBJ1-1; 7 nucleotides match TRBD1. Trimming took 6 bases from V and 8 from J; bases not matched to a gene: 12. Germline values: CDR1 GTSNPN, CDR2 SVGIG (reference sequence). This CDR3 spans 13 amino acids. The CDR3: CACRGGQRIEAFF. The CDR3 DNA follows: TGTGCCTGCCGGGGGGGACAGAGAATAGAAGCTTTCTTT.

The chain has TRBV5-5 and TRBJ1-1, with a weak D call TRBD1 (6 bases). The CDR3 length is 14 residues. The V gene lost 2 bases and the J gene lost 5 bases, with 13 bases spanning the gap. Per the germline V gene, CDR1 is SGHKS and CDR2 is YYEKEE (reference sequence). As DNA, the CDR3 is TGTGCCAGCAGCTTTGGGGCAGGGGCTACTGAAGCTTTCTTT. Translated, it gives CASSFGAGATEAFF.

This chain links TRBV25-1 with TRBJ1-6; maybe TRBD1 (6 bases). Trimming removed 7 bases from V and 12 bases from J, with 16 bases in between. CDR3 length: 13 residues. The V gene's germline CDR1 is MGHDK and CDR2 SYGVNS. The CDR3 DNA reads TGTGCCAGCACTCCAGGGGCGTCATTACCCCTCCACTTT. It yields the protein CASTPGASLPLHF.

The chain combines TRBV7-9 with TRBJ1-1; D remains unclear. Germline assignment: CDR1 SEHNR and CDR2 FQNEAQ (reference sequence). With 5 bases removed from V and 4 bases from J, the gap between germline ends came to 5 bases. The CDR3 contains 11 residues. The CDR3 DNA sequence: TGTGCCAGCAGCCTCATCACTGAAGCTTTCTTT. Residues: CASSLITEAFF. The whole variable domain, remainder taken from reference TRBV7-9 and TRBJ1-1, is DTGVSQNPRHKITKRGQNVTFRCDPISEHNRLYWYRQTLGQGPEFLTYFQNEAQLEKSRLLSDRFSAERPKGSFSTLEIQRTEQGDSAMYLCASSLITEAFFGQGTRLTVV.

The chain recombines TRBV5-1 with TRBJ1-1; the match to TRBD1 covers 10 bases. CDR3 size: 14 residues. V dropped 3 bases and J dropped 4; count of bases not matched to a gene: 3. The V gene's germline CDR1 is SGHRS and CDR2 YFSETQ. CDR3 loop: CASSWGQGITEAFF. The CDR3, as DNA: TGCGCCAGCAGCTGGGGACAGGGGATCACTGAAGCTTTCTTT.

The chain joins TRBV5-8 to TRBJ1-3, with D maybe TRBD1 (6 bases). Per germline, CDR1 SGHTS and CDR2 YDEGEE. V was trimmed by 0 bases and J by 2 bases, leaving 9 bases between them. The CDR3 has 15 residues. CDR3 bases: TGTGCCAGCAGCTTGGGGGACATGGCTGGAAACACCATATATTTT. The encoded protein is CASSLGDMAGNTIYF.

J is TRBJ2-5 and V is TRBV19, with TRBD1 matching over 9 bases. The CDR3 contains 15 residues. CDR1 LNHDA and CDR2 SQIVND come from the germline V gene (reference sequence). V lost 3 bases, J lost 4 bases, and 6 bases stayed unmatched. The chain's CDR3 is CASSIGQGNRETQYF. In DNA, the CDR3 is TGTGCCAGTAGTATCGGACAGGGGAATCGAGAGACCCAGTACTTC. Full variable domain (missing parts from reference TRBV19 and TRBJ2-5): DGGITQSPKYLFRKEGQNVTLSCEQNLNHDAMYWYRQDPGQGLRLIYYSQIVNDFQKGDIAEGYSVSREKKESFPLTVTSAQKNPTAFYLCASSIGQGNRETQYFGPGTRLLVL.

The chain couples TRBV11-2 to TRBJ1-1; TRBD1 agrees at 7 bases. Germline V lookup: CDR1 SGHAT, CDR2 FQNNGV. Trimming cost V 0 bases and J 4 bases; bases outside gene matches: 11. This CDR3 comprises 17 residues. CDR3 sequence (DNA): TGTGCCAGCAGCTTAGACGGGGCAGGGGGGCAGGGCACTGAAGCTTTCTTT. It yields the protein CASSLDGAGGQGTEAFF.

This chain joins TRBV20-1 and TRBJ1-1; no definite D call. V was trimmed by 4 bases and J by 3 bases, leaving 6 bases between them. CDR3 length: 11 amino acids. Germline V gives CDR1 DFQATT, CDR2 SNEGSKA (reference sequence). CDR3 region: CSATTDTEAFF. The CDR3 bases are TGCAGTGCTACGACCGACACTGAAGCTTTCTTT.

The chain combines TRBV5-1 with TRBJ2-5, with a tentative D call TRBD2 (5 bases). From germline, CDR1 is SGHRS and CDR2 YFSETQ. The CDR3 spans 14 residues. Trimming removed 5 bases at V and 5 bases at J, with 16 bases between. The CDR3: CASRPLDLLETQYF. Here the CDR3 DNA reads TGCGCCAGCAGGCCACTAGACTTGTTGGAGACCCAGTACTTC.

The chain links TRBV7-2 to TRBJ1-2, with 9 bases matching TRBD1. The germline CDR1 and CDR2 sequences are SGHTA and FQGNSA. The length of the CDR3 is 15 residues. The ends lost 4 bases at V and 6 bases at J; junction bases unmatched: 9. The CDR3 DNA reads TGTGCCAGCAGCTCAGACAGGGGGGCCTCCCATGGCTACACCTTC. Amino acid sequence: CASSSDRGASHGYTF.

There are a few counts of this clone. This chain uses TRBV29-1 with TRBJ1-5, with D possibly TRBD1 on 5 matching bases. The CDR3 covers 12 residues. V lost 4 bases, J lost 7 bases, and 11 bases lay in between. CDR1 is SQVTM and CDR2 is ANQGSEA in the germline V gene. CDR3 in DNA: TGCAGCGTTGGTGGCCCAGGGCAGCCCCAGCATTTT. This gives the protein CSVGGPGQPQHF.

V gene TRBV5-4 combines with J gene TRBJ2-5, with D perhaps matching TRBD1 (6 bases). Trimming removed 0 bases from V and 1 base from J, with 7 bases in between. CDR3 size: 14 residues. Germline V CDR1 and CDR2: SGHNT, YYREEE (reference sequence). The CDR3 DNA reads as TGTGCCAGCAGCTTGGGGGGGCTCCAAGAGACCCAGTACTTC. Translated: CASSLGGLQETQYF. Supplemented by reference TRBV5-4 and TRBJ2-5, the full variable domain reads ETGVTQSPTHLIKTRGQQVTLRCSSQSGHNTVSWYQQALGQGPQFIFQYYREEENGRGNFPPRFSGLQFPNYSSELNVNALELDDSALYLCASSLGGLQETQYFGPGTRLLVL.

This rearrangement joins TRBV7-2 to TRBJ2-3; the D call may be TRBD1 or TRBD2 (5 bases each). Between the trimmed V and J ends, which lost 1 base and 0 bases, there was a span of 14 bases. Germline values: CDR1 SGHTA, CDR2 FQGNSA. The CDR3 consists of 17 residues. The CDR3 DNA sequence: TGTGCCAGCAGCTTAGACCCCCGGGACCGAAGCACAGATACGCAGTATTTT. As protein: CASSLDPRDRSTDTQYF.